This T cell receptor (beta chain) originates from a study of vaccination and CD4 T cells after COVID-19. V was shortened by 6 bases and J by 3 bases, with 8 bases between the two germline ends. This CDR3 region has 12 residues. Per the germline V gene, CDR1 is MNHEY and CDR2 is SMNVEV (reference sequence). Noted treatment: roughly ten-day PBMC culture with coronavirus spike peptide pools or control peptides (ViraFEST assay). Sequenced with the Oncomine TCR Beta short-read assay was DNA taken from cultured CD4+ T cells. TCRdb itself ran the PCR reads through MiXCR, one entry per CDR3 protein. The sample records about 20,000 distinct CDR3 sequences, 48% being singletons. Remarks on this clonotype: The antigen remains undetermined.

The chain has TRBV27 and TRBJ1-1, with D perhaps TRBD1 (5 bases). Sequenced: CD4+ T cells from blood, cultured in vitro. The receptor's source is a human donor who had recovered from COVID-19. CDR3 DNA: TGTGCCAGCAGGGGGCTGGACACTGAAGCTTTCTTT. It encodes CASRGLDTEAFF.